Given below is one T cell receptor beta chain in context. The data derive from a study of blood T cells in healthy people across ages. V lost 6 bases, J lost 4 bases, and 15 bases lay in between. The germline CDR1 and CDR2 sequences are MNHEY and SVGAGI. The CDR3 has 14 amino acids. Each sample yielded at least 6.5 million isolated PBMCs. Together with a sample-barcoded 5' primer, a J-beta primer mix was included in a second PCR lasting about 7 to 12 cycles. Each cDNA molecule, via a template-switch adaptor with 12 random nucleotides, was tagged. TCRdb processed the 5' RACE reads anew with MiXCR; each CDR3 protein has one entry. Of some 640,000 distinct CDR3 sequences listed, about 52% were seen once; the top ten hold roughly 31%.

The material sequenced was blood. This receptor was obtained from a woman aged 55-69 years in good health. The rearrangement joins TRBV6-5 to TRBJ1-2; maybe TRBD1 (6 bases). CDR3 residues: CASSRDRSSYGYTF. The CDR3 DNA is TGTGCCAGCAGCCGAGACAGGAGCAGCTATGGCTACACCTTC.